The 31 T cell receptor beta chains given below trace back to one sample, sequenced in a study of blood T cell repertoires in COVID-19. The repertoire was sequenced with immunoSEQ multiplex PCR; TCRdb's copy has only in-frame clones and lacks some. The sample consists of roughly 340,000 clones, roughly 86% of them appearing once. The sequenced material came from PBMCs or T cells enriched from blood (not recorded which). These receptors were collected from a middle-aged man in a cohort exposed to, infected with or recovered from COVID-19 (not recorded which).

This rearrangement joins TRBV6-1 to TRBJ1-2, with a possible D match to TRBD1 (5 bases). The CDR3 covers 15 residues. Trimming left V 1 base short and J 4 bases short, with 13 bases between. Per the germline V gene, CDR1 is MNHNS and CDR2 is SASEGT. The CDR3 DNA follows: TGTGCCAGCAGTGAAGGGGTGGGGCTGGTCTATGGCTACACCTTC. It yields the protein CASSEGVGLVYGYTF.

The chain has TRBV5-4 and TRBJ1-1; D remains unclear. This CDR3 region has 14 residues. The germline V gene encodes CDR1 SGHNT and CDR2 YYREEE (reference sequence). Trimming shortened V by 2 bases and J by 3 bases, and 11 bases separated the two germline ends. The CDR3 nucleotides read TGTGCCAGCAGCTTAGCGGGTTTCGACACTGAAGCTTTCTTT. Translated, it gives CASSLAGFDTEAFF.

The V and J genes are TRBV11-2 and TRBJ2-7, with 9 positions matching TRBD2. Germline V CDR1 and CDR2: SGHAT, FQNNGV. J lost 4 bases, V lost 3 bases, and 4 bases had no gene match. This CDR3 is 14 amino acids long. CDR3 DNA: TGTGCCAGCAGCTTGGGCGGGAGGGGGTACGAGCAGTACTTC. Its protein product is CASSLGGRGYEQYF. The variable domain in full, with the rest retrieved from reference TRBV11-2 and TRBJ2-7, is EAGVAQSPRYKIIEKRQSVAFWCNPISGHATLYWYQQILGQGPKLLIQFQNNGVVDDSQLPKDRFSAERLKGVDSTLKIQPAKLEDSAVYLCASSLGGRGYEQYFGPGTRLTVT.

The genes are TRBV6-5 and TRBJ1-3; D gene ambiguous. CDR3 length: 13 amino acids. Trimming shortened V by 10 bases and J by 4 bases, and 14 bases separated the two germline ends. Germline V lookup: CDR1 MNHEY, CDR2 SVGAGI. CDR3 DNA: TGTGCCACCGGGGAGGGTGCGGGAAACACCATATATTTT. Protein: CATGEGAGNTIYF.

CDR3 bases: TGTGCCAGCAGTTTCCTAGGGGACGAGCAGTACTTC. Its protein is CASSFLGDEQYF. This rearrangement joins TRBV28 to TRBJ2-7, with TRBD1 as a possible D gene (5 bases). CDR3 length equals 12 residues. Trimming stripped 3 bases from V and 5 bases from J, with 8 bases between. Germline CDR1 MDHEN, CDR2 SYDVKM. The full variable domain, rest sourced from reference TRBV28 and TRBJ2-7, is DVKVTQSSRYLVKRTGEKVFLECVQDMDHENMFWYRQDPGLGLRLIYFSYDVKMKEKGDIPEGYSVSREKKERFSLILESASTNQTSMYLCASSFLGDEQYFGPGTRLTVT.

The V gene is TRBV3-1 (or the pseudogene TRBV3-2), the J gene TRBJ2-1; 11 positions agree with TRBD2. This CDR3 has 16 amino acids. The J segment lost 6 bases and the V segment lost 4 bases, leaving 8 bases of the junction unmatched. The germline V gene has CDR1 LGHDT and CDR2 YNNKEL (reference sequence). Here the CDR3 DNA reads TGTGCCAGCAGCCGAGCTCTAGCGGGAGGTGGCAATGAGCAGTTCTTC. It codes for CASSRALAGGGNEQFF.

Only a few counts were recorded for this clone. The V call is TRBV3-1 (or the pseudogene TRBV3-2), the J call TRBJ1-2; the D gene is possibly TRBD1 (6 bases). The V gene lost 2 bases and the J gene lost 2 bases, with 6 bases spanning the gap. This CDR3 is built from 13 residues. CDR1 is LGHDT and CDR2 is YNNKEL in the germline V gene (reference sequence). The CDR3 reads CASSQQGNYGYTF. The DNA of the CDR3 is TGTGCCAGCAGCCAACAGGGGAACTATGGCTACACCTTC.

The chain links TRBV5-5 to TRBJ2-1; D is unresolved. This CDR3 spans 13 amino acids. CDR1 SGHKS and CDR2 YYEKEE come from the germline V gene (reference sequence). V was clipped by 0 bases and J by 8 bases, with 9 bases between them. The CDR3 coding sequence is TGTGCCAGCAGCTTGGGCTCCGAGGATGAGCAGTTCTTC. Translation gives CASSLGSEDEQFF.

CDR3 sequence: CASRRGGPNTEAFF. The CDR3 nucleotides are TGTGCCAGCAGGCGAGGAGGGCCGAACACTGAAGCTTTCTTT. This chain connects TRBV5-4 to TRBJ1-1, with D uncertain. Trimming took 5 bases from V and 1 from J, leaving 12 bases between them. There are 14 residues in the CDR3. Germline CDR1 SGHNT, CDR2 YYREEE (reference sequence).

V is TRBV19 and J is TRBJ2-7, with D possibly being TRBD2 (5 bases). From germline, CDR1 is LNHDA and CDR2 SQIVND (reference sequence). This CDR3 is 13 amino acids long. The V gene lost 5 bases and the J gene lost 6 bases, with 14 bases spanning the gap. CDR3 DNA: TGTGCCAGTAGTTCCGGGATGAGAGCCGAGCAGTACTTC. It codes for CASSSGMRAEQYF. Based on the CDR3 plus reference TRBV19 and TRBJ2-7, the full variable domain is DGGITQSPKYLFRKEGQNVTLSCEQNLNHDAMYWYRQDPGQGLRLIYYSQIVNDFQKGDIAEGYSVSREKKESFPLTVTSAQKNPTAFYLCASSSGMRAEQYFGPGTRLTVT.

This chain uses TRBV18 with TRBJ2-3, with a possible D match to TRBD2 (5 bases). Trimming removed 2 bases at V and 5 bases at J, with 8 bases between. Germline V gives CDR1 KGHSH, CDR2 LQKENI. CDR3 length equals 13 residues. The DNA of the CDR3 is TGTGCCAGCTCACCAGTTCGGGAAGATACGCAGTATTTT. Translating gives CASSPVREDTQYF.

This clone was seen a few times. The chain joins TRBV27 to TRBJ1-1, with 10 nucleotides matching TRBD1. The CDR3 is 13 amino acids. Germline loops: CDR1 MNHEY, CDR2 SMNVEV (reference sequence). J lost 7 bases, V lost 4 bases, and 3 bases had no gene match. The CDR3 sequence: CASSSGQGLEAFF. The CDR3 DNA reads TGTGCCAGCAGTTCGGGACAGGGGCTTGAAGCTTTCTTT.

This chain links TRBV20-1 with TRBJ1-2; D is unclear. This CDR3 has 9 residues. V was clipped by 6 bases and J by 8 bases, with 7 bases between them. Germline-derived CDR1 and CDR2 are DFQATT and SNEGSKA (reference sequence). The CDR3 region is CSASGGYTF. The CDR3 nucleotides read TGCAGTGCCTCGGGGGGCTACACCTTC.

J is TRBJ2-5 and V is TRBV27, with TRBD2 identical over 7 bases. V lost 3 bases, J lost 3 bases, and 1 base stayed unmatched. The CDR3 runs to 13 residues. Germline V gives CDR1 MNHEY, CDR2 SMNVEV (reference sequence). The CDR3 DNA follows: TGTGCCAGCAGTTTTGCGGGGGAAGAGACCCAGTACTTC. Protein sequence: CASSFAGEETQYF.

V and J are TRBV5-8 and TRBJ1-4, with D perhaps TRBD1 (6 bases). This CDR3 is built from 17 residues. Trimming left V 4 bases short and J 7 bases short, with 23 bases between. The germline V gene has CDR1 SGHTS and CDR2 YDEGEE. The DNA of the CDR3 is TGTGCCAGCAGCCGACACGAGAATACAGGGCCAGGTGAAAAACTGTTTTTT. Its translation: CASSRHENTGPGEKLFF. Looking up the rest from reference TRBV5-8 and TRBJ1-4 gives the full variable domain: EAGVTQSPTHLIKTRGQQATLRCSPISGHTSVYWYQQALGLGLQFLLWYDEGEERNRGNFPPRFSGRQFPNYSSELNVNALELEDSALYLCASSRHENTGPGEKLFFGSGTQLSVL.

This chain connects TRBV5-4 to TRBJ1-6; 7 bases are shared with TRBD1. Per germline, CDR1 SGHNT and CDR2 YYREEE (reference sequence). The length of the CDR3 is 16 residues. With 4 bases clipped from V and 7 bases from J, the junction kept 11 bases outside the gene matches. The CDR3 nucleotides read TGTGCCAGCAGCCCGGGACGAGGGGGCGCGAATTCACCCCTCCACTTT. Translating it yields CASSPGRGGANSPLHF.

The gene calls are TRBV6-5 and TRBJ2-7, with 8 bases that match TRBD1. From germline, CDR1 is MNHEY and CDR2 SVGAGI. This CDR3 comprises 15 residues. The ends lost 2 bases at V and 0 bases at J; junction bases unmatched: 3. The CDR3, as DNA: TGTGCCAGCAGTTACGGCGGGACAGGCTCCTACGAGCAGTACTTC. This gives the protein CASSYGGTGSYEQYF.

This clone turned up a few times. The chain carries TRBV29-1 and TRBJ2-1, with 11 bases fitting TRBD2. Germline loops: CDR1 SQVTM, CDR2 ANQGSEA. The CDR3 has 16 amino acids. The V and J ends lost 4 bases and 2 bases, in that order; junction bases with no gene match: 7. The CDR3 sequence is CSVGLAGGLAYNEQFF. The CDR3 bases are TGCAGCGTTGGTTTAGCGGGAGGGCTTGCCTACAATGAGCAGTTCTTC.

The sample holds a few counts of this clone. The gene calls are TRBV5-1 and TRBJ2-2, with 9 bases identical to TRBD1. Per germline, CDR1 SGHRS and CDR2 YFSETQ. The V segment lost 2 bases and the J segment 3 bases; nucleotides outside the gene matches: 2. This CDR3 is 15 amino acids long. The CDR3 bases are TGCGCCAGCAGCTTCGGGACAGGGTACACCGGGGAGCTGTTTTTT. Encoded protein: CASSFGTGYTGELFF. The full variable domain, in which reference TRBV5-1 and TRBJ2-2 provide the parts outside the CDR3, is KAGVTQTPRYLIKTRGQQVTLSCSPISGHRSVSWYQQTPGQGLQFLFEYFSETQRNKGNFPGRFSGRQFSNSRSEMNVSTLELGDSALYLCASSFGTGYTGELFFGEGSRLTVL.

CDR3: CASSLEGQGMETQYF. CDR3 DNA: TGCGCCAGCAGCTTGGAGGGACAGGGGATGGAGACCCAGTACTTC. The chain employs TRBV5-1 and TRBJ2-5; TRBD1 matches 10 bases. Per the germline V gene, CDR1 is SGHRS and CDR2 is YFSETQ. The V and J ends lost 0 bases and 5 bases, in that order; junction bases with no gene match: 4. CDR3 size: 15 residues.

This chain connects TRBV18 to TRBJ1-6, with TRBD1 identical over 9 bases. V gave up 6 bases and J gave up 7 bases; unmatched junction bases: 7. The germline CDR1 and CDR2 sequences are KGHSH and LQKENI. The CDR3 loop spans 15 amino acids. CDR3 nucleotide sequence: TGTGCCAGCTCCCCCGGGACAGGGTCCAATTCACCCCTCCACTTT. This gives the protein CASSPGTGSNSPLHF.

The V and J genes are TRBV4-2 and TRBJ2-3; 8 nucleotides align to TRBD2. Trimming cost V 5 bases and J 3 bases; bases outside gene matches: 10. Germline loops: CDR1 LGHNA, CDR2 YNFKEQ. The CDR3 has 16 amino acids. CDR3 in amino acids: CASSTLSGGPTDTQYF. The CDR3 DNA reads TGTGCCAGCAGCACCCTTTCGGGAGGGCCTACAGATACGCAGTATTTT.

The chain is built from TRBV6-6 and TRBJ2-3, with 8 bases lining up with TRBD2. The germline gives CDR1 MNHNY, CDR2 SVGAGI (reference sequence). The CDR3 sequence is 14 residues long. V was pared by 7 bases and J by 0 bases, with 3 bases of the junction left unmatched. The CDR3 protein is CASKSSGSTDTQYF. For the CDR3, the DNA is TGTGCCAGCAAGTCTAGCGGGAGCACAGATACGCAGTATTTT.

The chain joins TRBV2 to TRBJ1-3; D unresolved. The CDR3 loop spans 17 amino acids. Germline loops: CDR1 SNHLY, CDR2 FYNNEI. Trimming shortened V by 1 base and J by 4 bases, and 17 bases separated the two germline ends. Written as DNA, the CDR3 is TGTGCCAGCAGTGAAGAGCCCCGGAGGGCGAAGGGAAACACCATATATTTT. This gives the protein CASSEEPRRAKGNTIYF.

This chain joins TRBV7-2 and TRBJ2-1; 9 nucleotides agree with TRBD2. The junction had 11 bases not matched to a gene; V was cut back by 1 base and J by 4 bases. The V gene's germline CDR1 is SGHTA and CDR2 FQGNSA. The CDR3 runs to 18 residues. CDR3 nucleotides: TGTGCCAGCAGCTTAGTGGGTTCGAGACTAGCGGTATACAATGAGCAGTTCTTC. This translates into CASSLVGSRLAVYNEQFF.

The rearrangement joins TRBV19 to TRBJ2-1; TRBD2 agrees at 13 bases. The germline V gene encodes CDR1 LNHDA and CDR2 SQIVND (reference sequence). This CDR3 has 17 amino acids. V lost 3 bases to trimming and J lost 6 bases; unmatched junction nucleotides: 8. CDR3 nucleotides: TGTGCCAGTAGTATGGGACTAGCGGGAAACCGGGGCAATGAGCAGTTCTTC. Protein: CASSMGLAGNRGNEQFF.

The V and J genes are TRBV6-5 and TRBJ1-5; maybe TRBD1 (5 bases). V lost 6 bases, J lost 4 bases, and 10 bases lay in between. The germline gives CDR1 MNHEY, CDR2 SVGAGI. This CDR3 is 13 amino acids long. The CDR3 DNA reads TGTGCCAGCAGGACGGGACTAAATCAGCCCCAGCATTTT. Translated: CASRTGLNQPQHF.

This sequence joins TRBV30 and TRBJ2-2; the match to TRBD2 covers 7 bases. After removal of 2 bases from V and 7 bases from J, the junction contained 7 bases not matched to a gene. This CDR3 region has 14 residues. Germline V gene lookup returns CDR1 GTSNPN and CDR2 SVGIG (reference sequence). CDR3 nucleotide sequence: TGTGCCTGGAGTCTGGGAGGGCCCATCGGGGAGCTGTTTTTT. This translates into CAWSLGGPIGELFF.

J is TRBJ2-1 and V is TRBV5-4, with 11 bases fitting TRBD1. The CDR3 loop spans 15 amino acids. Trimming at V came to 4 bases and at J to 4 bases, leaving 4 bases not matched to a gene. Germline CDR1 SGHNT, CDR2 YYREEE (reference sequence). In DNA form, the CDR3 reads TGTGCCAGCAGCACCGGGACAGGGGGTTACAATGAGCAGTTCTTC. Residues: CASSTGTGGYNEQFF.

This chain joins TRBV27 and TRBJ1-2; tentatively, D is TRBD1 (6 bases). V lost 8 bases and J lost 4, with 14 bases in between. CDR1 MNHEY and CDR2 SMNVEV come from the germline V gene (reference sequence). The CDR3 runs to 13 residues. The CDR3 sequence is CASGQTGPYGYTF. The CDR3 DNA reads TGTGCCAGCGGCCAAACAGGGCCCTATGGCTACACCTTC.

V and J are TRBV28 and TRBJ1-5, with no clear D. CDR3 size: 15 residues. Germline V gene sequence: CDR1 MDHEN, CDR2 SYDVKM. Trimming stripped 6 bases from V and 2 bases from J, with 14 bases between. DNA of the CDR3: TGTGCCAGCAGCCCTGAGGGTAAGGGCAATCAGCCCCAGCATTTT. It encodes CASSPEGKGNQPQHF.